These 10 T cell receptor beta chains were sequenced from one sample in a study of T cells after yellow fever vaccination. TCRdb fed the 5' RACE reads into MiXCR, producing one record per CDR3 protein. The table lists hundreds of thousands of distinct CDR3 sequences, approximately 15% of them singletons, with more than 13% in the top ten. The sequencing used PBMCs, collected on the day of the yellow fever booster vaccination. The source is a young man who received the YFV17D yellow fever vaccine.

This clonotype was counted many times. The chain links TRBV7-2 to TRBJ2-7; no clear D gene. The germline CDR1 and CDR2 sequences are SGHTA and FQGNSA. V gave up 6 bases and J gave up 0 bases, with 12 bases separating them. This CDR3 has 14 amino acids. Here the CDR3 DNA reads TGTGCCAGCAGTCCGCAGACGGGCTCCTACGAGCAGTACTTC. Translation gives CASSPQTGSYEQYF.

The DNA of the CDR3 is TGCAGTGCTAGTCCAGCGCAGTCCACAGATACGCAGTATTTT. Its translation: CSASPAQSTDTQYF. V and J are TRBV20-1 and TRBJ2-3; no firm D call. V lost 3 bases and J 2 bases, leaving 12 bases between the germline ends. Germline-derived CDR1 and CDR2 are DFQATT and SNEGSKA (reference sequence). The CDR3 is 14 amino acids.

In this sample, this clonotype turned up once. The chain uses TRBV5-1 and TRBJ2-1, with 9 bases lining up with TRBD2. The CDR3 has 14 residues. J was trimmed by 4 bases and V by 7 bases; bases with no gene match: 6. The germline gives CDR1 SGHRS, CDR2 YFSETQ. CDR3 region: CASGSTSGYNEQFF. The DNA of the CDR3 is TGCGCCAGCGGCTCGACTAGCGGTTACAATGAGCAGTTCTTC.

The sample holds a few counts of this clonotype. V gene TRBV20-1 combines with J gene TRBJ2-4, with D uncertain. Germline CDR1 reads DFQATT; CDR2 reads SNEGSKA (reference sequence). CDR3 length equals 14 residues. Trimming took off 3 bases at V and 8 bases at J, with 17 bases between the two ends. The CDR3 sequence: CSASDLVDGDIQYF. The CDR3, as DNA: TGCAGTGCTAGTGATTTGGTTGATGGCGACATTCAGTACTTC.

The chain uses TRBV4-1 and TRBJ2-3, with 9 bases lining up with TRBD2. Germline CDR1 is MGHRA and CDR2 is YSYEKL. J lost 5 bases, V lost 3 bases, and 12 bases had no gene match. This CDR3 comprises 17 residues. The CDR3 DNA reads as TGCGCCAGCAGCCAGGGGCGGGGGGGAGTAAAGGAAGATACGCAGTATTTT. Encoded protein: CASSQGRGGVKEDTQYF.

The chain has TRBV14 and TRBJ1-1; D uncertain. CDR3 length: 12 residues. In germline, CDR1 is SGHDN, CDR2 FVKESK. The ends were cut back, 4 bases at V and 11 bases at J, with 14 bases in the middle. The DNA of the CDR3 is TGTGCCAGCAGCCCAGTGGACGGGATGGCTTTCTTT. Translation: CASSPVDGMAFF.

The V and J genes are TRBV5-6 and TRBJ2-1, with 7 positions matching TRBD2. The V gene end was trimmed by 4 bases and the J gene end by 11 bases; junction bases not matched to a gene: 9. CDR1 is SGHDT and CDR2 is YYEEEE in the germline V gene. The CDR3 runs 13 residues. The CDR3 coding sequence is TGTGCCAGCAGCCTCGGACTAGAAGTCAAGCAGTTCTTC. It yields the protein CASSLGLEVKQFF.

The chain couples TRBV29-1 to TRBJ1-5, with D possibly TRBD1 on 6 matching bases. Trimming removed 4 bases from V and 3 bases from J, with 10 bases in between. The V gene's germline CDR1 is SQVTM and CDR2 ANQGSEA. This CDR3 is 13 amino acids long. DNA of the CDR3: TGCAGCGTTGGACAGGCACCCAATCAGCCCCAGCATTTT. Amino acid sequence: CSVGQAPNQPQHF. Complete variable domain (other parts from reference TRBV29-1 and TRBJ1-5): SAVISQKPSRDICQRGTSLTIQCQVDSQVTMMFWYRQQPGQSLTLIATANQGSEATYESGFVIDKFPISRPNLTFSTLTVSNMSPEDSSIYLCSVGQAPNQPQHFGDGTRLSIL.

The chain couples TRBV5-4 to TRBJ2-1, with D tentatively TRBD2 (5 bases). Trimming stripped 7 bases from V and 8 bases from J, with 19 bases between. The CDR3 consists of 14 residues. Germline lookup yields CDR1 SGHNT and CDR2 YYREEE (reference sequence). This CDR3 is CASSGSGRGHEQFF. CDR3 nucleotides: TGTGCCAGCTCCGGAAGCGGCCGAGGCCATGAGCAGTTCTTC. The complete variable domain, with remaining parts taken from reference TRBV5-4 and TRBJ2-1, reads ETGVTQSPTHLIKTRGQQVTLRCSSQSGHNTVSWYQQALGQGPQFIFQYYREEENGRGNFPPRFSGLQFPNYSSELNVNALELDDSALYLCASSGSGRGHEQFFGPGTRLTVL.

This clonotype was found a few times. This chain joins TRBV7-8 and TRBJ2-2, with a tentative D call TRBD1 (5 bases). This CDR3 has 16 residues. CDR1 is SGHVS, CDR2 FQNEAQ, per germline. The V and J ends lost 2 bases and 3 bases respectively, with 13 bases between them. This chain's CDR3 is CASSLRGRAYTGELFF. The DNA for the CDR3 is TGTGCCAGCAGCTTACGTGGCAGGGCATACACCGGGGAGCTGTTTTTT.